These 7 T cell receptor beta chains originate from one sample sequenced in a study of blood T cell repertoires in COVID-19. Measured with immunoSEQ multiplex PCR; TCRdb has only the in-frame clones, and not every one. The table shows 490,000 or so clones, with 70% to 90% occurring only once. Sequencing was performed on PBMCs or T cells enriched from blood (not recorded which). These receptors were collected from a woman aged 55-70 years who had recovered from COVID-19.

The V gene is TRBV14, the J gene TRBJ2-3; 7 bases are shared with TRBD2. Germline CDR1 is SGHDN and CDR2 is FVKESK. This CDR3 contains 14 residues. V lost 3 bases, J lost 4 bases, and 4 bases stayed unmatched. The CDR3 DNA reads as TGTGCCAGCAGCCAGCGACTAGCCCCAGATACGCAGTATTTT. Protein sequence: CASSQRLAPDTQYF.

This clone was detected once. The CDR3 here is CASSLLTSDQGDTQYF. CDR3 nucleotide sequence: TGTGCCAGCAGCTTGTTAACTAGCGACCAGGGGGATACGCAGTATTTT. The chain uses TRBV5-6 and TRBJ2-3; TRBD2 is a possible D gene (7 bases). Germline CDR1 SGHDT, CDR2 YYEEEE. V was clipped by 1 base and J by 6 bases, with 18 bases between them. This CDR3 has 16 amino acids.

This sequence joins TRBV5-6 and TRBJ2-7; the D is unclear. CDR3 length: 14 residues. V lost 0 bases to trimming and J lost 0 bases, with 7 bases between them. Germline V gene lookup returns CDR1 SGHDT and CDR2 YYEEEE. The CDR3 bases are TGTGCCAGCAGCTTGGCCCAGGCCTCCTACGAGCAGTACGTC. This gives the protein CASSLAQASYEQYV.

V and J are TRBV6-5 and TRBJ1-4; the D gene is possibly TRBD1 (5 bases). This CDR3 region has 14 residues. The ends were cut back, 0 bases at V and 10 bases at J, with 12 bases in the middle. In germline, CDR1 is MNHEY, CDR2 SVGAGI. DNA for the CDR3: TGTGCCAGCAGTTACTCGATCCAGGGCGGAAAACTGTTTTTT. This codes for CASSYSIQGGKLFF.

The chain combines TRBV6-1 with TRBJ2-7; tentatively, D is TRBD2 (5 bases). The CDR3 has 13 residues. V was cut by 0 bases and J by 8 bases, with 11 bases left in between. CDR1 and CDR2 from the germline V gene are MNHNS and SASEGT. The DNA for the CDR3 is TGTGCCAGCAGTGAAGCCACAGCGGCCAAGCAGTACTTC. Translating gives CASSEATAAKQYF.

The V gene is TRBV21-1, the J gene TRBJ1-5. TRBV21-1 is marked as a pseudogene. The CDR3 has 15 amino acids. CDR3 in DNA: TGTGCCAGCAGCCCCCGAGGAGGGCGCAATCAGCCCCAGCATTTT. Its protein product is CASSPRGGRNQPQHF.

The CDR3 reads CASSLTRTQYF. CDR3 in DNA: TGTGCCAGCAGCCTCACTAGAACCCAGTACTTC. The chain employs TRBV7-2 and TRBJ2-5; D is possibly TRBD2 (5 bases). The germline V gene encodes CDR1 SGHTA and CDR2 FQGNSA. V lost 5 bases, J lost 8 bases, and 9 bases lay in between. The CDR3 is made up of 11 amino acids.